A single sample gave rise to the 18 T cell receptor beta chains below, sequenced in a study of identical twins. In TCRdb, the 5' RACE reads were re-called with MiXCR into one record per CDR3 protein. The table records under 350,000 distinct CDR3 sequences, over 8.5% of them present only once. These data are also associated with another study on yellow fever vaccine responses in identical twins.

The specimen sequenced was CD8+ T cells sorted from blood. All receptors come from a woman aged 18-29 years in good health.

The rearrangement uses TRBV7-9 and TRBJ2-7; 7 bases align to TRBD1. This CDR3 region has 13 residues. The V gene's germline CDR1 is SEHNR and CDR2 FQNEAQ (reference sequence). Trimming took 4 bases from V and 9 from J; bases not matched to a gene: 9. The CDR3 loop reads CASSSDRIDGQYF. The CDR3 DNA follows: TGTGCCAGCAGCTCGGACAGGATTGACGGGCAGTACTTC.

This clonotype was seen many times. The V and J genes are TRBV15 and TRBJ2-3; TRBD1 matches at 9 bases. This CDR3 comprises 19 residues. Germline lookup yields CDR1 LNHNV and CDR2 YYDKDF (reference sequence). V shed 0 bases, J shed 2 bases, and the junction held 12 bases outside the gene matches. In DNA form, the CDR3 reads TGTGCCACCAGCAGAGAACCCCCCCCGACAGGGGGGGTCACAGATACGCAGTATTTT. Its protein product is CATSREPPPTGGVTDTQYF.

This chain joins TRBV11-2 and TRBJ2-3; TRBD1 matches 8 bases. The V gene's germline CDR1 is SGHAT and CDR2 FQNNGV. V trimming: 3 bases; J trimming: 4 bases; junction bases outside the gene matches: 6. This CDR3 is built from 15 residues. CDR3 sequence: CASSFLGQGADTQYF. In DNA, the CDR3 is TGTGCCAGCAGCTTCCTCGGACAGGGCGCAGATACGCAGTATTTT.

This clonotype was seen at least ten times. The chain links TRBV7-9 to TRBJ1-2, with 7 positions matching TRBD1. Germline values: CDR1 SEHNR, CDR2 FQNEAQ (reference sequence). The CDR3 runs 15 residues. The trim removed 0 bases at V and 2 bases at J, leaving 3 bases unmatched. Written as DNA, the CDR3 is TGTGCCAGCAGCTTAGCGGGACAGCGGAACTATGGCTACACCTTC. Its translation is CASSLAGQRNYGYTF. The complete variable domain, with remaining parts taken from reference TRBV7-9 and TRBJ1-2, reads DTGVSQNPRHKITKRGQNVTFRCDPISEHNRLYWYRQTLGQGPEFLTYFQNEAQLEKSRLLSDRFSAERPKGSFSTLEIQRTEQGDSAMYLCASSLAGQRNYGYTFGSGTRLTVV.

The rearrangement uses TRBV5-1 and TRBJ2-5, with D tentatively TRBD2 (7 bases). Germline V lookup: CDR1 SGHRS, CDR2 YFSETQ. The CDR3 runs to 15 residues. Between the trimmed V and J ends, which lost 0 bases and 1 base, there was a span of 10 bases. The CDR3 sequence is CASSLEGGGQETQYF. The DNA for the CDR3 is TGCGCCAGCAGCTTGGAGGGGGGGGGCCAAGAGACCCAGTACTTC.

This chain uses TRBV20-1 with TRBJ2-2; 9 positions match TRBD2. Germline CDR1 and CDR2: DFQATT and SNEGSKA (reference sequence). CDR3 size: 16 residues. V shed 5 bases and J 6 bases; nucleotides not matched to a gene: 13. The CDR3 coding sequence is TGCAGTGCTCTGTGTAGCGGGGGCCCTCATGCCGGGGAGCTGTTTTTT. Translation gives CSALCSGGPHAGELFF.

This chain joins TRBV7-9 and TRBJ2-1, with TRBD2 as a possible D gene (6 bases). Germline V CDR1 and CDR2: SEHNR, FQNEAQ (reference sequence). The ends were cut back, 4 bases at V and 9 bases at J, with 10 bases in the middle. The CDR3 runs 12 residues. As DNA, the CDR3 is TGTGCCAGCAGCTCGGGACTTGGTGAGCAGTTCTTC. Its protein product is CASSSGLGEQFF.

The gene calls are TRBV27 and TRBJ2-7; TRBD2 matches 15 bases. Trimming took 8 bases from V and 6 from J; bases not matched to a gene: 5. There are 14 residues in the CDR3. CDR1 MNHEY and CDR2 SMNVEV come from the germline V gene (reference sequence). The CDR3 bases are TGTGCCAGCCGGACTAGCGGGGGGGTCGTCGAGCAGTACTTC. Protein product: CASRTSGGVVEQYF.

This sequence joins TRBV7-9 and TRBJ1-4, with D perhaps matching TRBD1 (6 bases). Germline CDR1 SEHNR, CDR2 FQNEAQ (reference sequence). Trimming pared 5 bases from V and 5 bases from J, leaving 21 bases between. This CDR3 has 17 amino acids. The CDR3 nucleotides read TGTGCCAGCAGCCCCCTAGTTCGGGGGGCTGAAAATGAAAAACTGTTTTTT. Amino acids: CASSPLVRGAENEKLFF. Full variable domain (outside the CDR3, taken from reference TRBV7-9 and TRBJ1-4): DTGVSQNPRHKITKRGQNVTFRCDPISEHNRLYWYRQTLGQGPEFLTYFQNEAQLEKSRLLSDRFSAERPKGSFSTLEIQRTEQGDSAMYLCASSPLVRGAENEKLFFGSGTQLSVL.

This clonotype turned up a few times. The CDR3 DNA follows: TGTGCCAGCAGCTTAGCAGGTTGGGCGAGAACGTACGAGCAGTACTTC. Translating it yields CASSLAGWARTYEQYF. V usage is TRBV7-2 and J usage is TRBJ2-7; D ambiguous. The CDR3 runs 16 residues. CDR1 is SGHTA and CDR2 is FQGNSA in the germline V gene. Trimming removed 0 bases at V and 4 bases at J, with 16 bases between. The variable domain in full, with the rest retrieved from reference TRBV7-2 and TRBJ2-7, is GAGVSQSPSNKVTEKGKDVELRCDPISGHTALYWYRQSLGQGLEFLIYFQGNSAPDKSGLPSDRFSAERTGGSVSTLTIQRTQQEDSAVYLCASSLAGWARTYEQYFGPGTRLTVT.

This chain links TRBV6-4 with TRBJ2-1, with TRBD1 identical over 8 bases. The CDR3 runs 14 residues. Per the germline V gene, CDR1 is MRHNA and CDR2 is SNTAGT. With 5 bases clipped from V and 8 bases from J, the junction kept 8 bases outside the gene matches. The CDR3 bases are TGTGCCAGCAGTCCCTCAGGGGGCCGGGATGAGCAGTTCTTC. This gives the protein CASSPSGGRDEQFF.

This rearrangement joins TRBV28 to TRBJ1-5; D is unresolved. Trimming took 5 bases from V and 0 from J, leaving 14 bases between them. CDR3 length equals 16 residues. Per germline, CDR1 MDHEN and CDR2 SYDVKM. The CDR3 region is CASSEPGGYSNQPQHF. CDR3 DNA sequence: TGTGCCAGCAGTGAACCTGGAGGGTATAGCAATCAGCCCCAGCATTTT. Drawing the rest from reference TRBV28 and TRBJ1-5, the complete variable domain is DVKVTQSSRYLVKRTGEKVFLECVQDMDHENMFWYRQDPGLGLRLIYFSYDVKMKEKGDIPEGYSVSREKKERFSLILESASTNQTSMYLCASSEPGGYSNQPQHFGDGTRLSIL.

J is TRBJ2-1 and V is TRBV24-1; D not certain. The germline V gene has CDR1 KGHDR and CDR2 SFDVKD. The CDR3 is made up of 12 amino acids. V lost 7 bases, J lost 5 bases, and 8 bases lay in between. The CDR3 nucleotides are TGTGCCACCAGGGCGGTAAACAATGAGCAGTTCTTC. Protein sequence: CATRAVNNEQFF.

The sample holds a few counts of this clonotype. This sequence joins TRBV6-1 and TRBJ2-3; D is possibly TRBD1 (6 bases). The V gene's germline CDR1 is MNHNS and CDR2 SASEGT. There are 15 residues in the CDR3. V was shortened by 5 bases and J by 0 bases, with 12 bases between the two germline ends. The DNA of the CDR3 is TGTGCCAGCAGTCAAACAGGGACCAGCACAGATACGCAGTATTTT. Residues: CASSQTGTSTDTQYF.

The chain carries TRBV7-9 and TRBJ2-5, with D possibly being TRBD1 (6 bases). Trimming took 7 bases from V and 0 from J, leaving 18 bases between them. Germline CDR1 SEHNR, CDR2 FQNEAQ (reference sequence). The CDR3 spans 16 residues. The CDR3 nucleotides read TGTGCCAGCACCAACCCGATGGGACAACACCAAGAGACCCAGTACTTC. As protein: CASTNPMGQHQETQYF.

CDR3 nucleotide sequence: TGTGCCAGCAGCCAAAAAGATGGGTACTCATACGAGCAGTACTTC. Translating it yields CASSQKDGYSYEQYF. This chain uses TRBV4-2 with TRBJ2-7; D ambiguous. V lost 2 bases and J 4 bases, leaving 15 bases between the germline ends. The CDR3 has 15 amino acids. Germline V gene data show CDR1 as LGHNA and CDR2 as YNFKEQ.

This clonotype was counted a few times. The chain has TRBV18 and TRBJ2-5; D unresolved. Trimming cost V 4 bases and J 5 bases, with 11 bases left between them. Germline V gives CDR1 KGHSH, CDR2 LQKENI. This CDR3 region has 13 residues. The DNA of the CDR3 is TGTGCCAGCTCACTCGATTTCTGGGAGACCCAGTACTTC. The encoded protein is CASSLDFWETQYF.

This clonotype turned up a few times. The chain joins TRBV27 to TRBJ2-2, with a tentative D call TRBD2 (6 bases). From germline, CDR1 is MNHEY and CDR2 SMNVEV (reference sequence). The CDR3 runs to 15 residues. V shed 3 bases and J shed 0 bases, with 8 bases lying between them. The CDR3 region has the DNA TGTGCCAGCAGTTTGCGGGGAACGAACACCGGGGAGCTGTTTTTT. This sequence encodes CASSLRGTNTGELFF.